The 22 T cell receptor beta chains presented below share a single source sample, sequenced in a study of beta chain features in type 1 diabetes. Expressed TCRB transcripts were sequenced because the isolated RNA had all been reverse transcribed beforehand. The protocol was immunoSEQ multiplex PCR, while the TCRdb copy is restricted to in-frame clones and leaves out a portion. Altogether 240,000 or so clones are present, around a quarter being singletons, with the ten largest covering approximately 4%. The sequenced material came from central memory CD4+ T cells from blood. Every receptor here comes from a man aged 30 to 45 in good health.

The gene calls are TRBV7-9 and TRBJ2-7; D tentatively reads TRBD1 or TRBD2 (5 bases each). Germline values: CDR1 SEHNR, CDR2 FQNEAQ (reference sequence). The length of the CDR3 is 14 residues. Between the trimmed V and J ends, which lost 3 bases and 3 bases, there was a span of 12 bases. CDR3 coding DNA: TGTGCCAGCAGCTTCCGGGACGGGTTCTACGAGCAGTACTTC. Protein product: CASSFRDGFYEQYF.

V is TRBV29-1 and J is TRBJ2-1; no clear D. This CDR3 region has 13 residues. V dropped 7 bases and J dropped 2 bases, with 12 bases sitting between them. From germline, CDR1 is SQVTM and CDR2 ANQGSEA. CDR3 nucleotide sequence: TGCAGCGCAGAGGAATGGCCCTACAATGAGCAGTTCTTC. Protein product: CSAEEWPYNEQFF.

For the CDR3, the DNA is TGTGCTAGTGGTCCCGCTAGCGGGGCTAGCACAGATACGCAGTATTTT. Protein: CASGPASGASTDTQYF. The chain has TRBV12-5 and TRBJ2-3; 9 bases match TRBD2. The V gene end was trimmed by 5 bases and the J gene end by 0 bases; junction bases not matched to a gene: 6. Germline CDR1 LGHNT, CDR2 FRNRAP. The CDR3 runs 16 residues.

CDR3 protein: CASRYLLYSNEQFF. DNA of the CDR3: TGCGCCAGCAGGTACTTGCTCTATTCCAATGAGCAGTTCTTC. This chain joins TRBV5-1 and TRBJ2-1; D not resolved. The CDR3 is 14 amino acids. CDR1 SGHRS and CDR2 YFSETQ come from the germline V gene. With 5 bases removed from V and 6 bases from J, the gap between germline ends came to 15 bases.

The chain has TRBV5-1 and TRBJ2-1, with unresolved D. This CDR3 has 15 amino acids. CDR1 and CDR2 from the germline V gene are SGHRS and YFSETQ. Trimming took off 0 bases at V and 3 bases at J, with 10 bases between the two ends. CDR3 sequence: CASSLADNSYNEQFF. CDR3 nucleotides: TGCGCCAGCAGCTTGGCCGATAACAGCTACAATGAGCAGTTCTTC. Complete variable domain (other parts from reference TRBV5-1 and TRBJ2-1): KAGVTQTPRYLIKTRGQQVTLSCSPISGHRSVSWYQQTPGQGLQFLFEYFSETQRNKGNFPGRFSGRQFSNSRSEMNVSTLELGDSALYLCASSLADNSYNEQFFGPGTRLTVL.

The gene calls are TRBV30 and TRBJ1-2; no clear D gene. Germline CDR1 GTSNPN, CDR2 SVGIG (reference sequence). V was pared by 2 bases and J by 8 bases, with 12 bases between. The CDR3 is 12 amino acids. The CDR3 is CAWSLTREGYTF. In DNA form, the CDR3 reads TGTGCCTGGAGTCTGACCCGGGAGGGCTACACCTTC.

CDR3 region: CASSSTPEGPEQYF. CDR3 DNA: TGTGCCAGCAGCTCCACGCCCGAGGGGCCCGAGCAGTACTTC. The genes are TRBV7-2 and TRBJ2-7, with D possibly called TRBD1 or TRBD2 (5 bases each). Per the germline V gene, CDR1 is SGHTA and CDR2 is FQGNSA. The CDR3 spans 14 residues. Trimming shortened V by 4 bases and J by 6 bases, and 16 bases separated the two germline ends.

This clone appeared a few times. The genes are TRBV5-1 and TRBJ2-7; perhaps TRBD2 as D (5 bases). Trimming removed 0 bases from V and 7 bases from J, with 14 bases in between. CDR1 and CDR2 from the germline V gene are SGHRS and YFSETQ. The CDR3 loop spans 14 amino acids. The DNA of the CDR3 is TGCGCCAGCAGCTTGGACAGTCCCCGGGAAGAGCAGTACTTC. Translating it yields CASSLDSPREEQYF.

The rearrangement joins TRBV28 to TRBJ2-7, with D possibly being TRBD2 (7 bases). The V gene's germline CDR1 is MDHEN and CDR2 SYDVKM. This CDR3 is 13 amino acids long. The germline V and J ends were trimmed by 2 bases and 9 bases, with 14 bases remaining between them. The DNA of the CDR3 is TGTGCCAGCAGTTTAGGACAGCGGGGCGCGCAGTACTTC. Protein: CASSLGQRGAQYF. The whole variable domain, filled in from reference TRBV28 and TRBJ2-7, reads DVKVTQSSRYLVKRTGEKVFLECVQDMDHENMFWYRQDPGLGLRLIYFSYDVKMKEKGDIPEGYSVSREKKERFSLILESASTNQTSMYLCASSLGQRGAQYFGPGTRLTVT.

This clone was observed a handful of times. The chain recombines TRBV7-2 with TRBJ2-5, with 7 bases lining up with TRBD2. V lost 3 bases to trimming and J lost 3 bases; unmatched junction nucleotides: 4. Germline values: CDR1 SGHTA, CDR2 FQGNSA. The CDR3 has 14 amino acids. CDR3 sequence reads: CASSFQAGKETQYF. The CDR3 DNA sequence: TGTGCCAGCAGCTTTCAAGCGGGAAAAGAGACCCAGTACTTC.

This clone was recorded at least ten times. The chain recombines TRBV6-1 with TRBJ2-4; D unclear. The CDR3 sequence is 16 residues long. Trimming stripped 5 bases from V and 0 bases from J, with 14 bases between. Germline loops: CDR1 MNHNS, CDR2 SASEGT. The CDR3 protein is CASSQGQTIAKNIQYF. The CDR3, as DNA: TGTGCCAGCAGTCAAGGGCAGACAATAGCCAAAAACATTCAGTACTTC.

V usage is TRBV14 and J usage is TRBJ2-6; D is undetermined. The CDR3 contains 17 residues. V was shortened by 1 base and J by 2 bases, with 12 bases between the two germline ends. CDR1 and CDR2 from the germline V gene are SGHDN and FVKESK. The CDR3 reads CASSQALGNPGANVLTF. As DNA, the CDR3 is TGTGCCAGCAGCCAAGCTCTTGGTAACCCTGGGGCCAACGTCCTGACTTTC.

This chain connects TRBV7-2 to TRBJ2-3; 8 bases line up with TRBD2. The V and J ends lost 4 bases and 2 bases, in that order; junction bases with no gene match: 8. The germline V gene has CDR1 SGHTA and CDR2 FQGNSA. This CDR3 is built from 16 residues. This CDR3 is CASSSQSGGITDTQYF. CDR3 coding DNA: TGTGCCAGCAGCTCACAGAGCGGGGGAATCACAGATACGCAGTATTTT.

This clone was detected a few times. The rearrangement uses TRBV29-1 and TRBJ2-3, with 12 positions matching TRBD2. This CDR3 contains 13 residues. The trim removed 7 bases at V and 4 bases at J, leaving 3 bases unmatched. Per the germline V gene, CDR1 is SQVTM and CDR2 is ANQGSEA. CDR3 DNA: TGCAGCGCCTGGACTAGCGGGGCAGATACGCAGTATTTT. Amino acid sequence: CSAWTSGADTQYF.

The chain is built from TRBV11-2 and TRBJ2-5; no definite D call. V lost 0 bases and J lost 7, with 18 bases in between. This CDR3 spans 16 amino acids. Germline CDR1 SGHAT, CDR2 FQNNGV. Here the CDR3 DNA reads TGTGCCAGCAGCTTAGAAATAGGCTCACCGTTGGGGACCCAGTACTTC. Residues: CASSLEIGSPLGTQYF.

In the case of this clone: The sample has other DNA sequences that encode this CDR3 too. The V and J genes are TRBV7-2 and TRBJ1-1; unclear D gene. The CDR3 has 14 residues. V was pared by 1 base and J by 2 bases, with 8 bases between. Germline loops: CDR1 SGHTA, CDR2 FQGNSA. CDR3 loop: CASSLGQANTEAFF. The CDR3 DNA reads as TGTGCCAGCAGCTTAGGGCAGGCTAACACTGAAGCTTTCTTT.

DNA of the CDR3: TGTGCCAGCAGTTACTCGGTGAGGGATGAGCAGTTCTTC. Residues: CASSYSVRDEQFF. The rearrangement uses TRBV6-6 and TRBJ2-1; tentative D call: TRBD2 (5 bases). Trimming took off 0 bases at V and 8 bases at J, with 8 bases between the two ends. Germline CDR1 reads MNHNY; CDR2 reads SVGAGI (reference sequence). This CDR3 is built from 13 residues.

The chain has TRBV7-2 and TRBJ2-7; TRBD1 might be the D (6 bases). CDR1 is SGHTA and CDR2 is FQGNSA in the germline V gene. V lost 2 bases and J lost 2, with 7 bases in between. The CDR3 has 13 amino acids. The CDR3 DNA sequence: TGTGCCAGCAGCTTACGGGACACCTACGAGCAGTACTTC. Translating it yields CASSLRDTYEQYF.

The chain employs TRBV9 and TRBJ2-3; 7 nucleotides match TRBD2. Germline V gene lookup returns CDR1 SGDLS and CDR2 YYNGEE. V dropped 3 bases and J dropped 0; count of bases not matched to a gene: 7. The CDR3 consists of 16 residues. In DNA form, the CDR3 reads TGTGCCAGCAGCGCCAATCCTAGCGGTAGCACAGATACGCAGTATTTT. It codes for CASSANPSGSTDTQYF.

The chain recombines TRBV5-1 with TRBJ2-6, with D possibly matching TRBD1 (5 bases). The V gene lost 2 bases and the J gene lost 4 bases, with 10 bases spanning the gap. The CDR3 contains 15 residues. Germline V gene sequence: CDR1 SGHRS, CDR2 YFSETQ. CDR3 sequence: CASSLQESGANVLTF. DNA of the CDR3: TGCGCCAGCAGCTTACAGGAATCGGGGGCCAACGTCCTGACTTTC.

The sample holds a few counts of this clone. The genes are TRBV21-1 and TRBJ2-5; the D call TRBD2 from the table was never checked on the DNA. TRBV21-1 is described as a pseudogene. The CDR3 is made up of 15 amino acids. In DNA form, the CDR3 reads TGTGCCAGCAGCCCCTGCGTCGGGGGGTCAGAGACCCAGTACTTC. Amino acids: CASSPCVGGSETQYF.

The genes are TRBV27 and TRBJ2-1; the D is unclear. The V gene's germline CDR1 is MNHEY and CDR2 SMNVEV (reference sequence). The V end lost 4 bases, the J end lost 10 bases, and 8 bases lay between the germline ends. This CDR3 is 11 amino acids long. This CDR3 reads CASSSHLEQFF. CDR3 coding DNA: TGTGCCAGCAGTTCCCACCTAGAGCAGTTCTTC.